Presented here are 30 T cell receptor beta chains from one specimen sequenced in a study of shared clonotypes between healthy human individuals. TCRdb's table, derived via immunoSEQ multiplex PCR, lists solely in-frame clones and lacks some. The sample carries a few million clones, nearly 97% recorded once. The sequenced material came from naive CD4+ T cells sorted from blood. This sample's subset: CD45RA+ positively selected. These receptors were collected from a man between 18 and 29 years old in good health.

The V gene is TRBV6-6, the J gene TRBJ2-7; 8 positions agree with TRBD1. With V trimmed by 3 bases and J by 6 bases, 4 bases remained unmatched. Looked up from germline, CDR1 is MNHNY and CDR2 is SVGAGI (reference sequence). This CDR3 is built from 13 residues. Here the CDR3 DNA reads TGTGCCAGCAGTTATAACAGGGGGGCCGAGCAGTACTTC. Translating gives CASSYNRGAEQYF.

The table lists this clone with a count of one. The chain joins TRBV7-2 to TRBJ1-5; no definite D call. The germline CDR1 and CDR2 sequences are SGHTA and FQGNSA. V gave up 5 bases and J gave up 7 bases, with 12 bases separating them. The CDR3 is 13 residues long. The CDR3 region has the DNA TGTGCCAGCAGCGCCGGGAGACGACAGCCCCAGCATTTT. It codes for CASSAGRRQPQHF.

The rearrangement uses TRBV5-4 and TRBJ2-7; the match to TRBD2 covers 7 bases. V dropped 3 bases and J dropped 3; count of bases not matched to a gene: 3. This CDR3 is 13 amino acids long. Germline CDR1 reads SGHNT; CDR2 reads YYREEE (reference sequence). The CDR3: CASSSTSVYEQYF. DNA for the CDR3: TGTGCCAGCAGCTCTACTAGCGTCTACGAGCAGTACTTC.

The chain joins TRBV6-1 to TRBJ2-5; no clear D. The germline V and J ends were trimmed by 5 bases and 5 bases, with 9 bases remaining between them. CDR3 size: 12 residues. CDR1 and CDR2 (germline): MNHNS, SASEGT. CDR3: CASSWWRETQYF. The CDR3, as DNA: TGTGCCAGCAGTTGGTGGCGGGAGACCCAGTACTTC.

The chain uses TRBV7-6 and TRBJ2-3; TRBD2 matches at 10 bases. The CDR3 covers 16 residues. With 3 bases clipped from V and 1 base from J, the junction kept 4 bases outside the gene matches. Per germline, CDR1 SGHVS and CDR2 FNYEAQ. The CDR3 protein is CASSLPLAGGTDTQYF. The CDR3 DNA reads as TGTGCCAGCAGCTTGCCTCTAGCGGGGGGCACAGATACGCAGTATTTT.

This CDR3 reads CASTLQEAQTEAFF. CDR3 coding DNA: TGTGCCAGCACCCTTCAGGAGGCCCAAACTGAAGCTTTCTTT. The V and J genes are TRBV6-1 and TRBJ1-1; D gene ambiguous. Between the trimmed V and J ends, which lost 7 bases and 5 bases, there was a span of 17 bases. This CDR3 contains 14 residues. The V gene's germline CDR1 is MNHNS and CDR2 SASEGT.

The chain links TRBV6-6 to TRBJ2-7; the match to TRBD1 covers 10 bases. Trimming took 5 bases from V and 5 from J; bases not matched to a gene: 9. The CDR3 contains 15 residues. CDR1 and CDR2 (germline): MNHNY, SVGAGI (reference sequence). For the CDR3, the DNA is TGTGCCAGCAGTGGACCGGGACAGGGGTCCCACGAGCAGTACTTC. It translates to CASSGPGQGSHEQYF.

The chain uses TRBV9 and TRBJ2-1; perhaps TRBD1 as D (6 bases). The CDR3 extends over 16 amino acids. Germline V gives CDR1 SGDLS, CDR2 YYNGEE. Trimming removed 0 bases from V and 2 bases from J, with 12 bases in between. CDR3 sequence (DNA): TGTGCCAGCAGCGTAGTCCCCCAGGGGACCTACAATGAGCAGTTCTTC. It encodes CASSVVPQGTYNEQFF.

This clone appeared a single time. Other DNA sequences in the sample encode the same CDR3. The rearrangement uses TRBV5-1 and TRBJ2-3; TRBD1 matches 7 bases. Germline trimming cut 4 bases from V and 2 bases from J; bases unmatched to any gene: 4. This CDR3 is built from 14 residues. The germline CDR1 and CDR2 sequences are SGHRS and YFSETQ. CDR3 amino acids: CASSPGQITDTQYF. For the CDR3, the DNA is TGCGCCAGCAGCCCGGGACAGATCACAGATACGCAGTATTTT.

The genes are TRBV14 and TRBJ1-2; 8 nucleotides align to TRBD1. Germline assignment: CDR1 SGHDN and CDR2 FVKESK. With 4 bases clipped from V and 0 bases from J, the junction kept 4 bases outside the gene matches. CDR3 size: 15 residues. The DNA of the CDR3 is TGTGCCAGCAGCCCGCGGACAGGGACTAACTATGGCTACACCTTC. Amino acid sequence: CASSPRTGTNYGYTF.

In this sample, this clone turned up once. J is TRBJ1-6 and V is TRBV27; D is perhaps TRBD1 (6 bases). CDR1 and CDR2 (germline): MNHEY, SMNVEV (reference sequence). The CDR3 is 16 amino acids. V lost 5 bases, J lost 6 bases, and 17 bases lay in between. The CDR3 is CASSPSGGRGNSPLHF. DNA for the CDR3: TGTGCCAGCAGTCCATCCGGGGGCAGGGGTAATTCACCCCTCCACTTT.

This sequence joins TRBV30 and TRBJ2-2; a possible D gene is TRBD2 (6 bases). Germline assignment: CDR1 GTSNPN and CDR2 SVGIG (reference sequence). The CDR3 spans 16 residues. Trimming took off 3 bases at V and 1 base at J, with 15 bases between the two ends. CDR3 residues: CAWRVLATLNTGELFF. Here the CDR3 DNA reads TGTGCCTGGAGAGTACTAGCCACCTTGAACACCGGGGAGCTGTTTTTT.

J is TRBJ1-5 and V is TRBV4-1; TRBD1 might be the D (5 bases). Germline-derived CDR1 and CDR2 are MGHRA and YSYEKL. The CDR3 is made up of 13 amino acids. With 8 bases removed from V and 5 bases from J, the gap between germline ends came to 13 bases. The CDR3 loop is CASSQWGDQPQHF. CDR3 DNA: TGCGCCAGCTCCCAATGGGGGGATCAGCCCCAGCATTTT.

J is TRBJ1-2 and V is TRBV29-1; D is possibly TRBD1 (5 bases). Trimming cost V 7 bases and J 0 bases, with 15 bases left between them. This CDR3 is built from 14 residues. CDR1 and CDR2 from the germline V gene are SQVTM and ANQGSEA. This chain's CDR3 is CSAYYGTPNYGYTF. The CDR3 bases are TGCAGCGCCTATTACGGGACTCCTAACTATGGCTACACCTTC.

Note on this clone: At the DNA level, this CDR3 is encoded by other sequences in the same sample as well. The chain employs TRBV6-5 and TRBJ1-1, with D possibly TRBD1 on 6 matching bases. The CDR3 has 15 amino acids. Per germline, CDR1 MNHEY and CDR2 SVGAGI. Trimming shortened V by 0 bases and J by 1 base, and 9 bases separated the two germline ends. Here the CDR3 reads CASSYSPGANTEAFF. The CDR3 nucleotides are TGTGCCAGCAGTTACTCGCCAGGGGCGAACACTGAAGCTTTCTTT.

The V call is TRBV7-9, the J call TRBJ2-3, with a possible D match to TRBD1 (5 bases). CDR3 length: 12 amino acids. V shed 4 bases and J shed 8 bases, with 10 bases lying between them. Germline-derived CDR1 and CDR2 are SEHNR and FQNEAQ (reference sequence). The CDR3 loop is CASSSSQGTQYF. CDR3 sequence (DNA): TGTGCCAGCAGCTCATCGCAGGGTACGCAGTATTTT.

The chain joins TRBV11-2 to TRBJ2-1; D perhaps matches TRBD2 (6 bases). This CDR3 comprises 16 residues. CDR1 and CDR2 from the germline V gene are SGHAT and FQNNGV. The ends were cut back, 4 bases at V and 4 bases at J, with 17 bases in the middle. The CDR3 region is CASSWGGGAGYNEQFF. The CDR3 DNA sequence: TGTGCCAGCAGCTGGGGAGGCGGGGCGGGGTACAATGAGCAGTTCTTC.

This chain uses TRBV5-1 with TRBJ2-5; unclear D gene. Trimming stripped 2 bases from V and 4 bases from J, with 6 bases between. CDR3 length equals 12 residues. The germline V gene encodes CDR1 SGHRS and CDR2 YFSETQ. The CDR3 DNA reads as TGCGCCAGCAGCTTTCCAACAGAGACCCAGTACTTC. Protein sequence: CASSFPTETQYF.

The chain uses TRBV28 and TRBJ1-2; no reliable D call. The V end lost 8 bases, the J end lost 1 base, and 5 bases lay between the germline ends. Germline lookup yields CDR1 MDHEN and CDR2 SYDVKM. CDR3 length: 11 amino acids. The CDR3 reads CASYSNYGYTF. DNA for the CDR3: TGTGCCAGCTACAGTAACTATGGCTACACCTTC.

The V and J genes are TRBV6-6 and TRBJ2-7; possibly TRBD1 for D (6 bases). The CDR3 sequence is 14 residues long. CDR1 and CDR2 (germline): MNHNY, SVGAGI (reference sequence). The V gene lost 2 bases and the J gene lost 1 base, with 9 bases spanning the gap. CDR3 nucleotides: TGTGCCAGCAGTTACGCGGACAGATCCTACGAGCAGTACTTC. It is translated as CASSYADRSYEQYF.

This rearrangement joins TRBV5-3 to TRBJ2-5; TRBD1 is a possible D gene (7 bases). TRBV5-3 has ORF status, its function being uncertain. Trimming took 4 bases from V and 4 from J, leaving 17 bases between them. The CDR3 contains 15 residues. CDR3 amino acids: CARSRRGNRGETQYF. In nucleotides, the CDR3 is TGTGCCAGAAGCCGGAGGGGAAACAGGGGAGAGACCCAGTACTTC.

This clone was picked up one time. The sample holds other DNA sequences that translate to the same CDR3. V and J are TRBV10-3 and TRBJ1-2; no reliable D call. The V gene lost 6 bases and the J gene lost 2 bases, with 10 bases spanning the gap. The CDR3 length is 13 residues. Germline CDR1 is ENHRY and CDR2 is SYGVKD. The CDR3 sequence: CAISPTENYGYTF. The DNA for the CDR3 is TGTGCCATCAGCCCGACGGAGAACTATGGCTACACCTTC.

The chain uses TRBV6-4 and TRBJ2-3; TRBD2 matches at 8 bases. Germline V lookup: CDR1 MRHNA, CDR2 SNTAGT. There are 16 residues in the CDR3. The V segment lost 4 bases and the J segment 2 bases; nucleotides outside the gene matches: 8. CDR3: CASSVTGRGATDTQYF. CDR3 DNA: TGTGCCAGCAGTGTGACTGGGCGGGGGGCCACAGATACGCAGTATTTT.

CDR3 region: CASSQGGGRKNIQYF. CDR3 in DNA: TGTGCCAGCAGCCAAGGGGGGGGACGAAAAAACATTCAGTACTTC. The chain employs TRBV14 and TRBJ2-4; 7 nucleotides match TRBD2. The CDR3 length is 15 residues. Germline V gene lookup returns CDR1 SGHDN and CDR2 FVKESK. V lost 1 base to trimming and J lost 4 bases; unmatched junction nucleotides: 4.

The chain links TRBV30 to TRBJ2-5, with D tentatively TRBD1 (5 bases). The germline V gene encodes CDR1 GTSNPN and CDR2 SVGIG (reference sequence). This CDR3 spans 14 amino acids. The V end was cut by 3 bases, the J end by 5 bases, with 16 bases between. Here the CDR3 reads CAWRRGTGGETQYF. The CDR3 bases are TGTGCCTGGAGAAGGGGTACGGGTGGGGAGACCCAGTACTTC.

The V call is TRBV6-5, the J call TRBJ2-5, with D perhaps TRBD1 (5 bases). V was trimmed by 7 bases and J by 1 base, leaving 16 bases between them. Germline V gene sequence: CDR1 MNHEY, CDR2 SVGAGI. CDR3 length: 15 residues. In DNA form, the CDR3 reads TGTGCCAGCATGGGCTACGGCAGGGCCCAAGAGACCCAGTACTTC. Encoded protein: CASMGYGRAQETQYF.

The chain combines TRBV7-3 with TRBJ1-4; 7 nucleotides line up with TRBD1. The CDR3 runs to 15 residues. Germline-derived CDR1 and CDR2 are SGHTA and FQGTGA. Losses at the gene ends were 1 base for V and 6 bases for J; bases not matched to a gene: 5. CDR3 sequence (DNA): TGTGCCAGCAGCTTAAGGCAGGGGGTGGATGAAAAACTGTTTTTT. Protein: CASSLRQGVDEKLFF. Variable domain in full (rest from reference TRBV7-3 and TRBJ1-4): GAGVSQTPSNKVTEKGKYVELRCDPISGHTALYWYRQSLGQGPEFLIYFQGTGAADDSGLPNDRFFAVRPEGSVSTLKIQRTERGDSAVYLCASSLRQGVDEKLFFGSGTQLSVL.

This clone was seen more than once but under ten times. This rearrangement joins TRBV10-3 to TRBJ1-6, with unresolved D. The CDR3 runs to 16 residues. Per germline, CDR1 ENHRY and CDR2 SYGVKD. Trimming shortened V by 4 bases and J by 0 bases, and 10 bases separated the two germline ends. The CDR3 coding sequence is TGTGCCATCAGTGTGGACCCTTACTCCTATAATTCACCCCTCCACTTT. Translated, it gives CAISVDPYSYNSPLHF.

The chain carries TRBV30 and TRBJ1-4; D not certain. The CDR3 length is 15 residues. Deletions cut 0 bases from V and 8 bases from J, with 16 bases between. The V gene's germline CDR1 is GTSNPN and CDR2 SVGIG (reference sequence). CDR3 nucleotides: TGTGCCTGGAGTGTTGGTGGGCAGGTGGGGGAAAAACTGTTTTTT. It translates to CAWSVGGQVGEKLFF.

V is TRBV6-1 and J is TRBJ2-5; 9 bases map to TRBD1. V was pared by 3 bases and J by 5 bases, with 10 bases of the junction left unmatched. The germline CDR1 and CDR2 sequences are MNHNS and SASEGT. The CDR3 sequence is 16 residues long. Written as DNA, the CDR3 is TGTGCCAGCAGTGATTCCGGACAGGGGAGTTGGGAGACCCAGTACTTC. Its protein product is CASSDSGQGSWETQYF.